This TCR beta chain comes out of a study of monozygotic twins with inflammatory bowel disease. Broader study findings: Discrimination among different T cell subtypes was not achievable.

A 6-nucleotide sample barcode was carried by the UMIs, which template switching added. TCRdb re-called the 5' RACE reads and catalogs CDR3 proteins one per entry, DNA excluded. Its listing shows tens of thousands of distinct CDR3 sequences. With regard to this clonotype: Its target is unknown.

This CDR3 spans 14 amino acids. Germline assignment: CDR1 SGHRS and CDR2 YFSETQ. Blood was drawn once per donor, and each sample measured 2 to 2.5 ml. The chain recombines TRBV5-1 with TRBJ2-3; lacking DNA, the TRBD1 call made by TCRdb goes unchecked. The receptor's source is a human donor with ulcerative colitis or Crohn's disease, or a healthy co-twin of an affected twin (not recorded which). The sequenced sample consisted of blood. CDR3 in amino acids: CATSLGGDTDTQYF.